This T cell receptor (beta chain) was sequenced during a study of blood T cells in healthy people across ages. In regard to this clonotype: What it recognizes is unknown.

Findings and caveats of the study: Investigators treated diversity estimates from one million T cells as underestimates. Expanded clonotype shifts may have been confounded, as the donors had an unknown CMV status.

A second PCR, run for about 7 to 11 cycles, used a sample-barcoded 5' primer plus a J-beta primer mix. TCRdb independently ran MiXCR on the 5' RACE reads; one entry per CDR3 protein. Among over a million distinct CDR3 sequences listed, 35% to 55% were seen once. Sample: blood. The clonotype comes from a woman in her sixties or seventies in good health.

CDR3: CASSLAGRIGSGNTIYF. CDR3 DNA sequence: TGTGCCAGCAGCTTAGCGGGGCGGATTGGATCTGGAAACACCATATATTTT. The chain links TRBV7-8 to TRBJ1-3; D is possibly TRBD1 (5 bases). The V gene lost 0 bases and the J gene lost 1 base, with 13 bases spanning the gap. CDR1 is SGHVS, CDR2 FQNEAQ, per germline. This CDR3 is built from 17 residues.